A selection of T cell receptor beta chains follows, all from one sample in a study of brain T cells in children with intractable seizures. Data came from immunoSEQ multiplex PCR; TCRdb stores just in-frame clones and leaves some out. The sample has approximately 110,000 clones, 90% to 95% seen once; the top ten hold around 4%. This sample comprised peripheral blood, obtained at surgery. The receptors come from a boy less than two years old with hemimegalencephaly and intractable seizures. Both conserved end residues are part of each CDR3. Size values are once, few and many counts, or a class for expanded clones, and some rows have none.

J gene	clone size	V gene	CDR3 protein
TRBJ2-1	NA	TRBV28	CASMKGYYNEQFF
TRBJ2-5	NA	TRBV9	CASSVRLGPGETQYF
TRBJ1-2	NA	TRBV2	CASSELRTGNGYTF
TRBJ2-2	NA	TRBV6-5	CASRRTDGTGELFF
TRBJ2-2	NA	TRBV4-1	CASSPARGRGLYTGELFF
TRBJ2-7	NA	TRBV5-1	CASSLRRPPYEQYF
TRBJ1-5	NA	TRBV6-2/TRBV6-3	CASSGTAYNQPQHF
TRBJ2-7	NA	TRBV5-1	CASSLPQLYEQYF
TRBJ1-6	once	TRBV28	CASSHRDRPHF
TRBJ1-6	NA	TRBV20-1	CSASWLPNSPLHF
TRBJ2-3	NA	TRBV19	CASSIVGGGAQYF
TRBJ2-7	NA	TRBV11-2	CASSSPPPYEQYF
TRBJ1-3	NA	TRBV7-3	CASSLSSSGNTIYF
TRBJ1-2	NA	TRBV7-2	CASSLGQANYGYTF
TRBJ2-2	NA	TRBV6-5	CASSLVTGPGELFF
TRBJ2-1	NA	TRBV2	CASRGWYNEQFF
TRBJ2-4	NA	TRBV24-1	CATSDAAKNIQYF